This T cell receptor (beta chain) was sequenced for a study of shared clonotypes between healthy human individuals. The wider study: The donors, a couple of women and a few men, were aged 18 to 49. Each donor contributed plates that comprised three CD4 naive, three CD4 memory, two CD8 naive and one CD8 memory.

In the CD4+ fraction, cells were divided into CD45RA+ naive and CD45RA-negative memory subsets. Germline values: CDR1 ENHRY, CDR2 SYGVKD. The V end lost 3 bases, the J end lost 4 bases, and 18 bases lay between the germline ends. The CDR3 loop spans 16 amino acids. Some clones are missing from TCRdb's copy, which holds only in-frame ones; the method was immunoSEQ multiplex PCR. The sample includes over a million clones, around 78% of them seen just once. Source material: memory CD4+ T cells from PBMCs. The subset is: CD45RA-negative fraction. This chain uses TRBV10-3 with TRBJ2-5; TRBD2 is a possible D gene (7 bases). The TCR comes from a man aged 18 to 29 in good health. Some clones in this sample may be carry-over from other donors' samples. In nucleotides, the CDR3 is TGTGCCATCAGTGATAGGGGGGGACGACCTGGAGAGACCCAGTACTTC. Translation: CAISDRGGRPGETQYF.